Below, one TCR beta chain is given with its context. The target of this receptor is not known. Base qualities are not recorded, but no much larger clone differs from it by a single base. From cysteine to phenylalanine, the CDR3 is 15 amino acids long. Only the CDR3 DNA is retained, 45 bases long and in frame from the first base. CDR1 and CDR2, looked up from the germline V gene, are SGHRS and YFSETQ. V and J are truncated by 0 bases and 0 bases respectively, leaving an intervening sequence of 6 bases. The trial excluded patients who had a history of autoimmune disease or who were on systemic immunosuppression. Peripheral blood for TCR sequencing was collected from all dose cohorts at baseline, on cycle 4 day 1, and on cycle 7 day 1. Samples were obtained from an open-label, multicenter, first-in-human phase I dose-escalation trial of ivuxolimab. Adults with locally advanced or metastatic melanoma, renal cell, hepatocellular, or head and neck squamous cell carcinoma were enrolled in the trial. CD4+ and CD8+ T cells were sorted separately from peripheral blood before TCR sequencing.

Genomic DNA was isolated from the sorted cells so that the TCRbeta CDR3 region could be sequenced. The immunoSEQ Assay was used to sequence the TCRbeta CDR3 regions. TCRdb holds this immuneACCESS table with in-frame rearrangements only. Some clones are missing; in checked studies, unresolved V genes explain under half, and the rest has no known cause. The sample yields more than 85,000 clones; about nine tenths were counted once. The ten largest account for 0.27% of the sample. The data belong to a study of OX40 agonist ivuxolimab in advanced cancers. With respect to the entire study: The costimulatory receptor OX40 (CD134) was targeted by ivuxolimab, a fully human IgG2 agonistic monoclonal antibody. Of the roughly 53 patients in dose escalation, 19 had hepatocellular carcinoma, around 15 had melanoma, 9 had renal cell carcinoma and 9 had head and neck cancer. Prior anti-PD-1, anti-PD-L1 or anti-CTLA-4 therapy was permitted, and about two fifths of dose-escalation patients had received checkpoint inhibitors. Intravenous ivuxolimab was administered to patients every 2 weeks at six dose levels: 0.01, 0.1, 0.3, 1.5, 3 and 10 mg/kg. Partial responses occurred in three dose-escalation patients: two with cutaneous melanoma and one with hepatocellular carcinoma. Peripheral TCRbeta sequencing was intended to test whether TCR sequence diversity was altered and clonal T-cell expansion was caused by ivuxolimab. The paper covers the monotherapy dose-escalation part of the phase I ivuxolimab trial, which included N = 52 patients. The dose-escalation cohort was about 87% male with a mean age of roughly 62 years, ranging from roughly 23 to 85. Beyond this particular receptor, the publication reports: After ivuxolimab, expanded clones were on average more numerous among CD8+ T cells than among CD4+ T cells. At doses of 0.1 to 3.0 mg/kg, clonal expansion of both CD4+ and CD8+ T cells in blood was seen between baseline and week 6. Which antigens the clonally expanded peripheral T cells were specific for was not determined. Low levels of normalized T-cell clonal expansion were also seen in some patients who did not respond. In partial responders in the 0.1-3.0 mg/kg groups, normalized peripheral clonal expansion was found to be among the lowest, especially among CD8+ T cells.

The rearranged segments are TRBV5-1 and TRBJ1-4; a confident D gene designation cannot be given. Here the sequenced sample was CD4+ or CD8+ T cells sorted from blood, taken in a trial of the OX40 agonist ivuxolimab. The sequence derives from an adult with an advanced solid tumor such as melanoma, head and neck, liver or kidney cancer. The CDR3 in this case is CASSLDGATNEKLFF. The DNA sequence reads TGCGCCAGCAGCTTGGACGGTGCAACTAATGAAAAACTGTTTTTT.